These 17 T cell receptor beta chains were sequenced from one sample in a study of T-cell memory formation after mild COVID-19. A single record per CDR3 protein comes from TCRdb applying MiXCR to the 5' RACE reads. This repertoire shows roughly 110,000 distinct CDR3 sequences, approximately 15% found once; its top ten account for about 39%. Sequencing was carried out using PBMCs or a T cell subset sorted from them (not recorded which). The receptor source for this set is a man younger than 30 who had mild COVID-19 (a few samples of this study predate the infection). Cell type and time point are not known.

This clonotype has a handful of counts. The V gene is TRBV4-1, the J gene TRBJ2-7; TRBD1 aligns across 10 bases. V gave up 4 bases and J gave up 3 bases; unmatched junction bases: 6. Per the germline V gene, CDR1 is MGHRA and CDR2 is YSYEKL. The CDR3 covers 15 residues. The DNA for the CDR3 is TGCGCCAGCAGCCGCACGACAGGGGGCGGCTACGAGCAGTACTTC. This gives the protein CASSRTTGGGYEQYF.

This clonotype has a count of ten or more. This chain links TRBV9 with TRBJ2-3, with D perhaps TRBD2 (7 bases). Per the germline V gene, CDR1 is SGDLS and CDR2 is YYNGEE. V dropped 2 bases and J dropped 5 bases, with 15 bases sitting between them. The CDR3 runs to 15 residues. CDR3 DNA sequence: TGTGCCAGCAGCGTTTGGGGGGGGGCAGAAGATACGCAGTATTTT. Translated: CASSVWGGAEDTQYF. Full variable domain (rest looked up from reference TRBV9 and TRBJ2-3): DSGVTQTPKHLITATGQRVTLRCSPRSGDLSVYWYQQSLDQGLQFLIQYYNGEERAKGNILERFSAQQFPDLHSELNLSSLELGDSALYFCASSVWGGAEDTQYFGPGTRLTVL.

There are many counts of this clonotype. The rearrangement joins TRBV30 to TRBJ2-5, with TRBD2 identical over 7 bases. Germline-derived CDR1 and CDR2 are GTSNPN and SVGIG (reference sequence). Losses at the gene ends were 5 bases for V and 3 bases for J; bases not matched to a gene: 12. The CDR3 covers 15 residues. CDR3 coding DNA: TGTGCCTGGGACTTAGGAGTTGGGGGGGAAGAGACCCAGTACTTC. Its translation is CAWDLGVGGEETQYF.

V usage is TRBV10-3 and J usage is TRBJ2-2; no clear D. Germline V gene lookup returns CDR1 ENHRY and CDR2 SYGVKD. V shed 8 bases and J shed 0 bases, with 7 bases lying between them. This CDR3 contains 13 residues. CDR3 residues: CAIPTTNTGELFF. The CDR3 nucleotides read TGTGCCATCCCAACTACGAACACCGGGGAGCTGTTTTTT.

The V gene is TRBV9, the J gene TRBJ2-7; tentative D call: TRBD1 (6 bases). V was trimmed by 3 bases and J by 2 bases, leaving 15 bases between them. CDR3 length: 15 amino acids. CDR1 is SGDLS and CDR2 is YYNGEE in the germline V gene. CDR3 bases: TGTGCCAGCAGCGCCGGGACATACCCCACCTACGAGCAGTACTTC. Its translation is CASSAGTYPTYEQYF.

Written as DNA, the CDR3 is TGTGCCATCAGTGACCCCGGGGGGACCCAGTACTTC. It codes for CAISDPGGTQYF. V usage is TRBV10-3 and J usage is TRBJ2-5; D is possibly TRBD2 (6 bases). Germline values: CDR1 ENHRY, CDR2 SYGVKD. The CDR3 loop spans 12 amino acids. Trimming cost V 3 bases and J 7 bases, with 9 bases left between them.

The table lists this clonotype with a few counts. V usage is TRBV7-8 and J usage is TRBJ2-3; perhaps D is TRBD1 or TRBD2 (7 bases each). This CDR3 spans 17 amino acids. Germline lookup yields CDR1 SGHVS and CDR2 FQNEAQ. Trimming took off 5 bases at V and 2 bases at J, with 20 bases between the two ends. The CDR3 region is CASSLPERGQITDTQYF. Here the CDR3 DNA reads TGTGCCAGCAGCCTACCCGAGCGGGGACAGATCACAGATACGCAGTATTTT.

This clonotype showed up many times. The chain carries TRBV25-1 and TRBJ2-3; 13 bases map to TRBD2. The germline CDR1 and CDR2 sequences are MGHDK and SYGVNS. V was pared by 3 bases and J by 6 bases, with 3 bases of the junction left unmatched. The CDR3 is 15 amino acids. This CDR3 is CASSDPTSGGDTQYF. In DNA, the CDR3 is TGTGCCAGCAGTGATCCGACTAGCGGGGGGGATACGCAGTATTTT.

This clonotype was picked up a small number of times. This chain joins TRBV6-2 or TRBV6-3 and TRBJ1-1; D is unclear. The CDR3 has 15 residues. In germline, CDR1 is MNHEY, CDR2 SVGEGT. With 0 bases removed from V and 1 base from J, the gap between germline ends came to 9 bases. Here the CDR3 DNA reads TGTGCCAGCAGTTACTCCTTCTTAGAGAACACTGAAGCTTTCTTT. Amino acid sequence: CASSYSFLENTEAFF.

This clonotype has only a few counts. The chain couples TRBV28 to TRBJ2-7, with D uncertain. Germline loops: CDR1 MDHEN, CDR2 SYDVKM. The CDR3 length is 13 residues. V dropped 3 bases and J dropped 0 bases, with 6 bases sitting between them. CDR3 nucleotide sequence: TGTGCCAGCAGTTTGGAAAACTCCTACGAGCAGTACGTC. Its protein is CASSLENSYEQYV.

The chain uses TRBV6-2 or TRBV6-3 and TRBJ2-2; 11 bases line up with TRBD2. V gave up 0 bases and J gave up 0 bases; unmatched junction bases: 9. Germline V lookup: CDR1 MNHEY, CDR2 SVGEGT. The CDR3 covers 20 residues. As DNA, the CDR3 is TGTGCCAGCAGTTACTCGACCTCCACTAGCGGGGGCTCGAACACCGGGGAGCTGTTTTTT. Encoded protein: CASSYSTSTSGGSNTGELFF.

This clonotype showed up just a few times. This CDR3 is CASSLVKGGGTDTQYF. The DNA for the CDR3 is TGTGCCAGCAGTTTAGTAAAGGGGGGGGGCACAGATACGCAGTATTTT. The chain joins TRBV6-6 to TRBJ2-3, with D possibly matching TRBD2 (7 bases). This CDR3 is 16 amino acids long. Germline CDR1 MNHNY, CDR2 SVGAGI (reference sequence). V gave up 4 bases and J gave up 1 base, with 15 bases separating them.

V usage is TRBV4-1 and J usage is TRBJ2-5; 11 bases match TRBD2. The V gene's germline CDR1 is MGHRA and CDR2 YSYEKL. The CDR3 has 19 amino acids. The V and J ends lost 0 bases and 4 bases, in that order; junction bases with no gene match: 13. The CDR3: CASSQDRLAGGLGSETQYF. The CDR3 region has the DNA TGCGCCAGCAGCCAAGATAGGCTAGCGGGGGGCCTCGGTTCAGAGACCCAGTACTTC.

The chain joins TRBV6-2 or TRBV6-3 to TRBJ1-1, with D perhaps TRBD1 (5 bases). Between the trimmed V and J ends, which lost 1 base and 4 bases, there was a span of 16 bases. This CDR3 has 16 residues. Looked up from germline, CDR1 is MNHEY and CDR2 is SVGEGT. CDR3 loop: CASSYWYSGGSTEAFF. CDR3 nucleotide sequence: TGTGCCAGCAGTTACTGGTATTCCGGGGGGAGCACTGAAGCTTTCTTT.

At least ten counts were recorded for this clonotype. The chain employs TRBV5-1 and TRBJ1-6; D uncertain. The V end lost 4 bases, the J end lost 9 bases, and 20 bases lay between the germline ends. The CDR3 totals 16 residues. Germline V lookup: CDR1 SGHRS, CDR2 YFSETQ. The DNA for the CDR3 is TGCGCCAGCAGCGAGAGTATCGAGGTCTCTAGTTCACCCCTCCACTTT. Protein: CASSESIEVSSSPLHF.

This sequence joins TRBV4-3 and TRBJ2-7; TRBD2 might be the D (7 bases). There are 13 residues in the CDR3. Deletions cut 0 bases from V and 11 bases from J, with 14 bases between. Germline-derived CDR1 and CDR2 are LGHNA and YSLEER. CDR3 sequence: CASSQDRGGAEYF. In DNA, the CDR3 is TGCGCCAGCAGCCAAGATAGGGGGGGAGCAGAGTACTTC.

V gene TRBV4-1 combines with J gene TRBJ1-5; no clear D gene. The CDR3 contains 15 residues. Between the trimmed V and J ends, which lost 4 bases and 10 bases, there was a span of 20 bases. Looked up from germline, CDR1 is MGHRA and CDR2 is YSYEKL. The CDR3 protein is CASSLGPLGVSPQHF. The CDR3 DNA reads TGCGCCAGCAGCCTCGGGCCTCTCGGTGTCTCTCCCCAGCATTTT.